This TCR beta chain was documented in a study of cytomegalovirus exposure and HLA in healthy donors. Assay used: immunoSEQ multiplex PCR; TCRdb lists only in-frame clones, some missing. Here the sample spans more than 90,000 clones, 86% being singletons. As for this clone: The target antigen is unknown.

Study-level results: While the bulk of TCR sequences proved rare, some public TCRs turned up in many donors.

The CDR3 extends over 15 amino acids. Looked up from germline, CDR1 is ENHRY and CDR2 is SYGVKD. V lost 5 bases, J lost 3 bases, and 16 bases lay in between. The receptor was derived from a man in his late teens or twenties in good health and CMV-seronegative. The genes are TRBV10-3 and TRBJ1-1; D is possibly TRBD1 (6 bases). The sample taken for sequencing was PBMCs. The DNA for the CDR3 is TGTGCCATCAGTTCAATAACAGGGTTGGACACTGAAGCTTTCTTT. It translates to CAISSITGLDTEAFF.